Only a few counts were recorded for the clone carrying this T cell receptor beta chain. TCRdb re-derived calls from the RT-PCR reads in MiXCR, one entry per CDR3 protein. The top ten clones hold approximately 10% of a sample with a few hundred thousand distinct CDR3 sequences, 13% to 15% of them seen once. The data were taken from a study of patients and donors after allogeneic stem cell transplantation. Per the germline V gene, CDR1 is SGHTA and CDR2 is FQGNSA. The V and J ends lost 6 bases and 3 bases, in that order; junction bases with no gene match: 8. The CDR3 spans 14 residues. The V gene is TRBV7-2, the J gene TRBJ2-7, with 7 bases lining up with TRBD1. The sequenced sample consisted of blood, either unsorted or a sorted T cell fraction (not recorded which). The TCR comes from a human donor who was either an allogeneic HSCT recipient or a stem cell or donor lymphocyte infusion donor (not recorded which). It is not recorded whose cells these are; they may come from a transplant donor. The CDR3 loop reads CASRRQGLNYEQYF. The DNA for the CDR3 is TGTGCCAGCAGACGACAGGGATTGAACTACGAGCAGTACTTC.